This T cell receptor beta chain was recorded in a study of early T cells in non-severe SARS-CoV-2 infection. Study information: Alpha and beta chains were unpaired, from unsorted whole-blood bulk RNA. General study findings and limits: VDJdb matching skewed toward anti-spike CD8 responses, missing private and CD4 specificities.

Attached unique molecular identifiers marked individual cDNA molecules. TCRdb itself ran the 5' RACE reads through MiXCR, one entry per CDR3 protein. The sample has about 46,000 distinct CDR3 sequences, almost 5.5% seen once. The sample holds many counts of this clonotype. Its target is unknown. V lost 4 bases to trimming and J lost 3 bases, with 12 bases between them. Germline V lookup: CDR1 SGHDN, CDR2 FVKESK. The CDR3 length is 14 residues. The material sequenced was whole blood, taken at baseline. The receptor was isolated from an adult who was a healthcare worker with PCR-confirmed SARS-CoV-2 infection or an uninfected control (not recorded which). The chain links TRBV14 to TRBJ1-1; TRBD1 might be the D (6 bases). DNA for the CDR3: TGTGCCAGCAGCCCGGGGGCGGGATACACTGAAGCTTTCTTT. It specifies CASSPGAGYTEAFF.